The TCR beta chain described here comes from a study of OX40 agonist ivuxolimab in advanced cancers. Study background: The dose of intravenous ivuxolimab that patients received every 2 weeks ranged from 0.01 to 10 mg/kg. Checkpoint inhibitors had been given previously to roughly 36% of patients. Overall study findings and caveats: CD8+ T cells were the subset that, on average, had more expanded clones than CD4+.

Between the trimmed V and J ends, which lost 6 bases and 1 base, there was a span of 9 bases. The length of the CDR3 is 13 residues. CDR1 is ENHRY and CDR2 is SYGVKD in the germline V gene. This clone appeared a few times. Its target is not known. Sequencing was performed with immunoSEQ multiplex PCR; in TCRdb, only in-frame clones are kept and a portion is missing. The sample contains more than 55,000 clones, 79% of which appear only once. The V call is TRBV10-3, the J call TRBJ1-1; no definite D call. This clonotype was obtained from an adult with an advanced solid tumor such as melanoma, head and neck, liver or kidney cancer. Sequenced here: CD4+ or CD8+ T cells sorted from blood, sampled in a trial of the OX40 agonist ivuxolimab. The CDR3 DNA reads as TGTGCCATCAGATTCGGCCAGAACACTGAAGCTTTCTTT. Its translation is CAIRFGQNTEAFF.